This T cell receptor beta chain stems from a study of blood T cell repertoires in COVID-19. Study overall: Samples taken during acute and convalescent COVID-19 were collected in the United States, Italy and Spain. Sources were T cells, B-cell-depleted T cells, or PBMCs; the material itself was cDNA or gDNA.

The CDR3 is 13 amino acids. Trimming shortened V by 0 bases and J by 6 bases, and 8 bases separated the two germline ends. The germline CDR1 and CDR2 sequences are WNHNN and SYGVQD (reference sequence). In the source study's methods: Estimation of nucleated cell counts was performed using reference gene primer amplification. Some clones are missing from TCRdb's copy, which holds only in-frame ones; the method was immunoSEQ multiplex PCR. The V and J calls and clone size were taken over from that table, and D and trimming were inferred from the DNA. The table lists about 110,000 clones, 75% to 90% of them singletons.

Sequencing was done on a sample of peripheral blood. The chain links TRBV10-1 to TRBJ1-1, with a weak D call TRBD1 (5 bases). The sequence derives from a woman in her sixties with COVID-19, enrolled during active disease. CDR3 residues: CASSESRQSEAFF. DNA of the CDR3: TGCGCCAGCAGTGAGTCCAGACAGTCTGAAGCTTTCTTT.